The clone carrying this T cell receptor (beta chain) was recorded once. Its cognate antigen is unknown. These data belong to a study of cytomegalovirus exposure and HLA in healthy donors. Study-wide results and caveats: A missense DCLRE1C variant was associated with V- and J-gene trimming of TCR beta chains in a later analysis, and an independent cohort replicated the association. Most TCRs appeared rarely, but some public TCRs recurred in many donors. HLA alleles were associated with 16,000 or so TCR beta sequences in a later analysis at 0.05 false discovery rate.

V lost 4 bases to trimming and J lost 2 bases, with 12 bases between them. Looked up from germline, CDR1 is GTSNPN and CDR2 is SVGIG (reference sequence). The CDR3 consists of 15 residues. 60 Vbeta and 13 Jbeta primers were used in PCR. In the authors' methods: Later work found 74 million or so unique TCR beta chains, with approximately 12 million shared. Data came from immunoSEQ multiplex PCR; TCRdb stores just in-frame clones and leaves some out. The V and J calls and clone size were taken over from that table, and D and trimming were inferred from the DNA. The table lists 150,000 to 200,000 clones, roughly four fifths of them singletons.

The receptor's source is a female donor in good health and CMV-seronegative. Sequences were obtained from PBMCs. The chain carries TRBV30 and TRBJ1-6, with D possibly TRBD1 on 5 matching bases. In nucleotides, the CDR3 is TGTGCCTGGAATAGAGGGACTGCCTATAATTCACCCCTCCACTTT. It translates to CAWNRGTAYNSPLHF.